This T cell receptor beta chain was captured in a study of cytomegalovirus exposure and HLA in healthy donors. Study observations and caveats: A missense variant in DCLRE1C was later tied to TCR beta V- and J-gene trimming.

The primer mix had 60 Vbeta and 13 Jbeta primers. The data were produced by immunoSEQ multiplex PCR, yet TCRdb's version contains in-frame clones alone and is incomplete. Of 80,000 to 100,000 clones in the sample, 80% were seen once. The CDR3 runs to 15 residues. V trimming: 5 bases; J trimming: 6 bases; junction bases outside the gene matches: 7. Germline V lookup: CDR1 LGHNA, CDR2 YNFKEQ. To note about this clone: Its antigen is currently unknown.

The TCR originated in a man aged 25-40 years in good health and CMV-seronegative. The material sequenced was PBMCs. The chain links TRBV4-2 to TRBJ2-7; TRBD2 agrees at 13 bases. Written as DNA, the CDR3 is TGTGCCAGCAGCACCCACGGGACTAGCGGGACCGAGCAGTACTTC. It codes for CASSTHGTSGTEQYF.